What follows is one T cell receptor (beta chain) and its context. Its antigen is still unknown. Clones were read by immunoSEQ multiplex PCR, and TCRdb kept only the in-frame ones, dropping some. The sample shows around 140,000 clones, approximately 94% of them seen only once. The data originate from a study of T cell responses to AZD1222 COVID-19 vaccine. Regarding the study as a whole: At baseline, just 5 or 6 AZD1222 recipients tested seropositive. Mostly white British, mostly female donors; authors suggested clonal diversity may be underestimated. Spike was spanned by vaccine-associated CD4 TCRs, which were dominant at 160-218 and 743-854. Spike-specific TCR breadth and depth were elevated following two AZD1222 doses.

Germline CDR1 and CDR2: MNHNY and SVGAGI (reference sequence). The CDR3 consists of 14 residues. Between the trimmed V and J ends, which lost 7 bases and 4 bases, there was a span of 11 bases. This rearrangement joins TRBV6-6 to TRBJ1-6; D is unclear. This clonotype was obtained from an adult in good health. Sequencing was performed on peripheral blood, taken on day 0 of AZD1222 vaccination. The CDR3 DNA reads TGTGCCAGCATGAAGAGGGCTTATAATTCACCCCTCCACTTT. Amino acids: CASMKRAYNSPLHF.